This TCR beta chain was captured by sequencing in a study of blood T cell repertoires in COVID-19. As for the study in general: COVID-19 samples, acute and convalescent, were from the United States, Italy and Spain.

Per the authors' pipeline: Reference gene primer amplification in the assay estimated nucleated cell counts. Profiling relied on immunoSEQ multiplex PCR, and the TCRdb table lists in-frame clones only, not all of them. That table supplies the V and J calls and clone size; D and trimming were determined from the DNA. This table has approximately 44,000 clones, roughly nine tenths appearing once. Sample: peripheral blood. This TCR was sampled from a woman of 80 years or more with acute or convalescent COVID-19.

The CDR3 loop is CASSEQTGQPTTEAFF. The CDR3 nucleotides are TGCGCCAGCAGCGAGCAGACGGGACAGCCGACTACTGAAGCTTTCTTT. The chain employs TRBV5-1 and TRBJ1-1; TRBD1 aligns across 7 bases. With 4 bases clipped from V and 5 bases from J, the junction kept 14 bases outside the gene matches. This CDR3 has 16 residues. Germline V gives CDR1 SGHRS, CDR2 YFSETQ.